These 14 T cell receptor beta chains share one sample of origin, sequenced in a study of blood T cell repertoires in COVID-19. Data came from immunoSEQ multiplex PCR; TCRdb stores just in-frame clones and leaves some out. The table records 150,000 to 200,000 clones, roughly 87% of them present only once. The sequenced material came from PBMCs or T cells enriched from blood (not recorded which). The receptors come from a human donor with acute COVID-19. The donor label of this sample is uncertain.

The CDR3 nucleotides are TGTGCCAGCAGTTACTCCGGGACAGCCCGGGAGGGCTACACCTTC. This encodes CASSYSGTAREGYTF. The V and J genes are TRBV6-5 and TRBJ1-2; 7 bases match TRBD1. The trim removed 0 bases at V and 8 bases at J, leaving 9 bases unmatched. Germline V CDR1 and CDR2: MNHEY, SVGAGI. The CDR3 contains 15 residues.

The chain combines TRBV2 with TRBJ2-2; tentatively, D is TRBD2 (6 bases). V lost 7 bases and J lost 6, with 18 bases in between. Germline loops: CDR1 SNHLY, CDR2 FYNNEI. The CDR3 is made up of 15 amino acids. As DNA, the CDR3 is TGTGCCAGCAAGACGGGAGCTAACTATGCCGGGGAGCTGTTTTTT. It yields the protein CASKTGANYAGELFF.

This rearrangement joins TRBV9 to TRBJ1-5; 10 bases map to TRBD1. With V trimmed by 0 bases and J by 6 bases, 6 bases remained unmatched. Germline V gene data show CDR1 as SGDLS and CDR2 as YYNGEE. The CDR3 sequence is 16 residues long. CDR3 bases: TGTGCCAGCAGCGTAGTCCGGGACAGGGGTCTTCAGCCCCAGCATTTT. Residues: CASSVVRDRGLQPQHF. Full variable domain (remainder filled in from reference TRBV9 and TRBJ1-5): DSGVTQTPKHLITATGQRVTLRCSPRSGDLSVYWYQQSLDQGLQFLIQYYNGEERAKGNILERFSAQQFPDLHSELNLSSLELGDSALYFCASSVVRDRGLQPQHFGDGTRLSIL.

J is TRBJ1-4 and V is TRBV4-1; tentatively, D is TRBD1 (6 bases). CDR3 length: 14 amino acids. The V and J ends lost 0 bases and 8 bases respectively, with 10 bases between them. The V gene's germline CDR1 is MGHRA and CDR2 YSYEKL. The CDR3 nucleotides read TGCGCCAGCAGCCAAGATTCCAGGGGAGAAAAACTGTTTTTT. Amino acid sequence: CASSQDSRGEKLFF.

The V call is TRBV4-2, the J call TRBJ1-3; D is undetermined. Deletions cut 0 bases from V and 8 bases from J, with 11 bases between. Germline loops: CDR1 LGHNA, CDR2 YNFKEQ. The CDR3 is made up of 14 amino acids. The CDR3 nucleotides are TGTGCCAGCAGCCAAGACGAGGTCGGAGACACCATATATTTT. Encoded protein: CASSQDEVGDTIYF.

The gene calls are TRBV20-1 and TRBJ2-7; D possibly corresponds to TRBD1 (5 bases). Germline loops: CDR1 DFQATT, CDR2 SNEGSKA (reference sequence). V was shortened by 3 bases and J by 3 bases, with 9 bases between the two germline ends. CDR3 size: 12 residues. In nucleotides, the CDR3 is TGCAGTGCTAGTCCCCAGGGCTACGAGCAGTACTTC. Amino acid sequence: CSASPQGYEQYF.

This chain links TRBV27 with TRBJ1-3, with TRBD1 identical over 8 bases. Per germline, CDR1 MNHEY and CDR2 SMNVEV (reference sequence). The V gene end was trimmed by 6 bases and the J gene end by 0 bases; junction bases not matched to a gene: 7. The CDR3 totals 16 residues. CDR3 amino acids: CASSLRGPGSGNTIYF. The DNA for the CDR3 is TGTGCCAGCAGCCTCAGGGGGCCCGGCTCTGGAAACACCATATATTTT.

J is TRBJ2-3 and V is TRBV27, with 10 bases matching TRBD2. The ends lost 5 bases at V and 1 base at J; junction bases unmatched: 18. This CDR3 region has 20 residues. In germline, CDR1 is MNHEY, CDR2 SMNVEV (reference sequence). The CDR3 coding sequence is TGTGCCAGCAGTCCGCCTCGAAGCGGGGGGGCCATCGAGGGCACAGATACGCAGTATTTT. Its protein is CASSPPRSGGAIEGTDTQYF.

Here the CDR3 DNA reads TGTGCCAGCAGCTCAACCCGGGATGAAAAACTGTTTTTT. Amino acids: CASSSTRDEKLFF. This chain links TRBV11-2 with TRBJ1-4, with D unclear. The V end lost 4 bases, the J end lost 6 bases, and 9 bases lay between the germline ends. The CDR3 sequence is 13 residues long. Per the germline V gene, CDR1 is SGHAT and CDR2 is FQNNGV.

The chain combines TRBV9 with TRBJ1-2; D perhaps matches TRBD1 (5 bases). The CDR3 is 14 amino acids. Germline V gene lookup returns CDR1 SGDLS and CDR2 YYNGEE. Deletions cut 3 bases from V and 4 bases from J, with 13 bases between. For the CDR3, the DNA is TGTGCCAGCAGCGCCGCGCCGGGGGGCTATGGCTACACCTTC. Translating it yields CASSAAPGGYGYTF.

V and J are TRBV5-1 and TRBJ2-4, with D possibly being TRBD2 (5 bases). The V end was cut by 0 bases, the J end by 6 bases, with 16 bases between. Germline-derived CDR1 and CDR2 are SGHRS and YFSETQ. There are 16 residues in the CDR3. CDR3 sequence (DNA): TGCGCCAGCAGCTTGGGCTTAGGATCGGACTTAAACATTCAGTACTTC. It is translated as CASSLGLGSDLNIQYF.

The chain uses TRBV4-1 and TRBJ1-3, with D perhaps TRBD1 (5 bases). Germline V gene data show CDR1 as MGHRA and CDR2 as YSYEKL. The CDR3 length is 16 residues. Deletions cut 0 bases from V and 2 bases from J, with 11 bases between. The CDR3 bases are TGCGCCAGCAGCCAAGAGCAGGCAGGGCCTGGAAACACCATATATTTT. Residues: CASSQEQAGPGNTIYF.

The chain employs TRBV4-3 and TRBJ2-1, with D unclear. V was pared by 0 bases and J by 1 base, with 16 bases between. This CDR3 contains 18 residues. Germline V CDR1 and CDR2: LGHNA, YSLEER. CDR3 nucleotide sequence: TGCGCCAGCAGCCAAGAGCCCCCGCGGAGAGTTTCCTACAATGAGCAGTTCTTC. Protein sequence: CASSQEPPRRVSYNEQFF.

The chain uses TRBV5-1 and TRBJ1-2; 8 bases are shared with TRBD1. This CDR3 is 13 amino acids long. V shed 3 bases and J 5 bases; nucleotides not matched to a gene: 3. Per the germline V gene, CDR1 is SGHRS and CDR2 is YFSETQ. CDR3 residues: CASSWDRTYGYTF. The CDR3 region has the DNA TGCGCCAGCAGCTGGGACAGGACTTATGGCTACACCTTC.